The present T cell receptor (beta chain) was sequenced within a study of PD-L1 blockade in urothelial cancer. On the study more broadly: The median T cell count in blood samples was roughly 140,000.

The CDR3 sequence is 14 residues long. V was clipped by 2 bases and J by 4 bases; unmatched bases: 1. Germline V gene data show CDR1 as SGHDT and CDR2 as YYEEEE. Some clones are missing from TCRdb's copy, which holds only in-frame ones; the method was immunoSEQ multiplex PCR. The data show roughly 17,000 clones, about nine tenths seen once. V usage is TRBV5-6 and J usage is TRBJ2-2; TRBD1 matches at 8 bases. The TCR originated in a man over 45 with urothelial cancer. The sequenced sample was PBMCs, obtained around atezolizumab (anti-PD-L1) treatment. Here the CDR3 DNA reads TGTGCCAGCAGCTTCACAGGGGGCACCGGGGAGCTGTTTTTT. This sequence encodes CASSFTGGTGELFF.